Listed below are T cell receptor beta chains from one sample, sequenced in a study of blood T cell repertoires in COVID-19. Profiled with immunoSEQ multiplex PCR; TCRdb holds only in-frame clones, not every one. The data contain over 80,000 clones, 91% of them singletons. Sequenced input: peripheral blood. All receptors derive from a human donor with active COVID-19. The donor label of this sample is uncertain. The CDR3 runs from the conserved cysteine through the conserved F or W. The D gene is left open where the match is weak. Expanded clones get a size class; other rows say once, few or many, or leave the size out.

V,size,J,D,CDR3,DNA
TRBV5-1,once,TRBJ2-5,NA,CASSSRGAGQETQYF,TGCGCCAGCAGCTCTCGGGGGGCTGGGCAAGAGACCCAGTACTTC
TRBV3-1/TRBV3-2,NA,TRBJ2-3,TRBD2,CASSTAGGSTDTQYF,TGTGCCAGCAGCACCGCGGGGGGGAGCACAGATACGCAGTATTTT
TRBV2,once,TRBJ2-7,NA,CASRDGRDRVYEQYF,TGTGCCAGCAGGGACGGGAGGGACAGAGTCTACGAGCAGTACTTC
TRBV6-5,NA,TRBJ2-1,TRBD2,CASSPLGAGGNEQFF,TGTGCCAGCAGCCCCCTGGGAGCGGGGGGCAATGAGCAGTTCTTC
TRBV7-9,NA,TRBJ1-4,TRBD1,CASSQGTGATNEKLFF,TGTGCCAGCAGCCAAGGGACAGGAGCAACTAATGAAAAACTGTTTTTT
TRBV7-3,NA,TRBJ2-1,TRBD1,CASSSGQGMEQFF,TGTGCCAGCAGCTCGGGACAGGGCATGGAGCAGTTCTTC
TRBV13,NA,TRBJ1-1,NA,CASSPPGSDEAFF,TGTGCCAGCAGCCCCCCAGGGTCGGATGAAGCTTTCTTT
TRBV5-1,NA,TRBJ2-4,NA,CASSRWTEAKNIQYF,TGCGCCAGCAGCCGTTGGACTGAGGCCAAAAACATTCAGTACTTC
TRBV5-1,NA,TRBJ2-7,TRBD1,CASTVTGALGLPFPYEQYF,TGCGCCAGCACCGTGACAGGGGCTTTGGGACTCCCTTTCCCCTACGAGCAGTACTTC
TRBV9,NA,TRBJ1-2,TRBD1,CASSVGQGSSGYTF,TGTGCCAGCAGCGTAGGACAGGGTTCGTCTGGCTACACCTTC
TRBV5-6,NA,TRBJ2-7,NA,CASSLGEQPYEQYF,TGTGCCAGCAGCTTAGGGGAACAGCCTTACGAGCAGTACTTC
TRBV19,NA,TRBJ1-1,NA,CASSMEGTYTEAFF,TGTGCCAGTAGTATGGAGGGGACTTACACTGAAGCTTTCTTT
TRBV5-6,once,TRBJ2-7,NA,CASSSFDRYEQYF,TGTGCCAGCAGCTCCTTCGACAGGTACGAGCAGTACTTC
TRBV5-4,NA,TRBJ2-1,NA,CASSLVPQGPTRSYNEQFF,TGTGCCAGCAGCTTGGTACCACAGGGCCCAACCCGATCCTACAATGAGCAGTTCTTC
TRBV6-4,NA,TRBJ2-1,TRBD2,CASSGTSGGYNEQFF,TGTGCCAGCAGCGGGACTAGCGGGGGGTACAATGAGCAGTTCTTC
TRBV15,NA,TRBJ2-1,NA,CATSRETRGNYNEQFF,TGTGCCACCAGCAGAGAGACCCGGGGGAATTACAATGAGCAGTTCTTC
TRBV11-2,NA,TRBJ1-1,TRBD1,CASSSQGAGTEAFF,TGTGCCAGCAGCTCACAGGGGGCGGGCACTGAAGCTTTCTTT
TRBV11-2,NA,TRBJ2-2,TRBD1,CASSPDRVNTGELFF,TGTGCCAGCAGCCCGGACAGGGTGAACACCGGGGAGCTGTTTTTT
TRBV2,NA,TRBJ2-2,NA,CASSELAASTGELFF,TGTGCCAGCAGTGAGCTGGCAGCTAGCACCGGGGAGCTGTTTTTT
TRBV6-5,NA,TRBJ2-7,NA,CASSYGRQSYEQYF,TGTGCCAGCAGTTACGGTCGACAGAGTTACGAGCAGTACTTC
TRBV28,NA,TRBJ1-6,NA,CASSLRPPTEASPLHF,TGTGCCAGCAGTTTAAGGCCCCCAACAGAAGCTTCACCCCTCCACTTT
TRBV6-1,NA,TRBJ1-3,TRBD1,CASSEAGQELGNTIYF,TGTGCCAGCAGTGAAGCCGGACAGGAGCTTGGAAACACCATATATTTT
TRBV7-2,NA,TRBJ2-7,NA,CASSPEAGGEQYF,TGTGCCAGCAGCCCAGAAGCGGGCGGCGAGCAGTACTTC
TRBV7-9,NA,TRBJ1-6,TRBD1,CASSDPLGQGSYNSPLHF,TGTGCCAGCAGCGATCCGTTGGGACAGGGCTCCTATAATTCACCCCTCCACTTT
TRBV9,NA,TRBJ2-7,TRBD2,CASSAGLAGARRHEQYF,TGTGCCAGCAGCGCGGGACTAGCGGGGGCCCGCCGCCACGAGCAGTACTTC
TRBV5-4,NA,TRBJ2-3,NA,CASSRESTDTQYF,TGTGCCAGCTCCCGGGAGTCCACAGATACGCAGTATTTT
TRBV9,NA,TRBJ1-3,NA,CASSVTITGSIGNTIYF,TGTGCCAGCAGCGTAACCATTACAGGAAGCATCGGAAACACCATATATTTT
TRBV5-5,NA,TRBJ1-3,NA,CASSLLVWEGGTGNTIYF,TGTGCCAGCAGCTTATTAGTCTGGGAAGGAGGCACTGGAAACACCATATATTTT
TRBV18,NA,TRBJ2-4,TRBD1,CASSPVTGAQNIQYF,TGTGCCAGCTCACCAGTTACAGGGGCCCAAAACATTCAGTACTTC
TRBV27,NA,TRBJ2-5,TRBD2,CASSLLAGGQETQYF,TGTGCCAGCAGCTTACTAGCGGGGGGGCAAGAGACCCAGTACTTC
TRBV4-2,NA,TRBJ1-6,TRBD1,CASSQALPRTGENSPLHF,TGTGCCAGCAGCCAGGCCCTACCGAGGACAGGGGAGAATTCACCCCTCCACTTT
TRBV7-2,NA,TRBJ1-1,TRBD1,CASRPDRGLLHAFF,TGTGCCAGCAGGCCGGACAGGGGGCTATTACATGCTTTCTTT
TRBV18,few,TRBJ1-4,NA,CASARGKGKEKLFF,TGTGCCAGCGCAAGGGGAAAGGGGAAAGAAAAACTGTTTTTT
TRBV14,NA,TRBJ2-7,TRBD1,CASSLIGQGVYF,TGTGCCAGCAGCCTTATTGGACAGGGGGTGTACTTC
TRBV3-1/TRBV3-2,NA,TRBJ2-1,NA,CASSQVLGEQFF,TGTGCCAGCAGCCAAGTACTAGGAGAGCAGTTCTTC
TRBV7-2,NA,TRBJ1-2,NA,CASSPGHPNYGYTF,TGTGCCAGCAGCCCCGGACACCCAAACTATGGCTACACCTTC
TRBV4-1,NA,TRBJ1-6,NA,CASSHPRAQLNSPLHF,TGCGCCAGCAGCCATCCGCGGGCCCAGCTTAATTCACCCCTCCACTTT
TRBV11-2,NA,TRBJ1-4,NA,CASSHSGTNEKLFF,TGTGCCAGCAGCCATTCCGGGACAAATGAAAAACTGTTTTTT
TRBV5-4,NA,TRBJ1-2,NA,CASSRTGGDYGYTF,TGTGCCAGCAGCCGCACGGGGGGTGACTATGGCTACACCTTC
TRBV28,NA,TRBJ2-2,TRBD1,CATYTGGRNTGELFF,TGTGCCACCTACACAGGGGGCAGGAACACCGGGGAGCTGTTTTTT
TRBV13,NA,TRBJ2-2,NA,CASSHDRNTGELFF,TGTGCCAGCAGCCACGACAGGAACACCGGGGAGCTGTTTTTT
TRBV6-5,NA,TRBJ1-1,NA,CASRGGNTEAFF,TGTGCCAGCAGAGGGGGGAACACTGAAGCTTTCTTT
TRBV3-1/TRBV3-2,NA,TRBJ2-5,TRBD1,CASSQGPRQGAQETQYF,TGTGCCAGCAGCCAAGGTCCCCGACAGGGGGCCCAAGAGACCCAGTACTTC
TRBV5-5,NA,TRBJ1-2,TRBD1,CASSIEWDRGLYGYTF,TGTGCCAGCAGCATTGAATGGGACAGGGGGCTCTATGGCTACACCTTC
TRBV19,NA,TRBJ2-7,NA,CASSYLGGNYEQYF,TGTGCCAGTAGTTATTTAGGGGGAAACTACGAGCAGTACTTC